This record covers a single TCR beta chain. Antigen unknown. The PCR used 60 Vbeta and 13 Jbeta primers. Using immunoSEQ multiplex PCR, the repertoire was profiled, and TCRdb retains in-frame clones only, with some absent. The sample has 100,000 to 150,000 clones, and its top ten clones hold about 2.7%. These data come from a study of cytomegalovirus exposure and HLA in healthy donors. The overall study: As released early, the data held 75 million to 90 million unique TCRs from HLA-typed donors. Findings of the study overall: Later analysis identified several of the most significant clusters that appeared linked to common viral pathogens.

The J segment lost 3 bases and the V segment lost 7 bases, leaving 14 bases of the junction unmatched. The CDR3 sequence is 18 residues long. The specimen sequenced was PBMCs. This TCR was sampled from a man younger than 40 in good health and CMV-seronegative. The rearrangement uses TRBV23-1 and TRBJ2-1, with 11 bases aligning to TRBD2. TRBV23-1 is recorded as an ORF, its role being uncertain. Here the CDR3 reads CASILRGGLAVNYNEQFF. For the CDR3, the DNA is TGCGCCAGCATCCTCCGTGGGGGACTAGCGGTAAACTACAATGAGCAGTTCTTC.